What follows are 30 T cell receptor beta chains derived from one specimen sequenced in a study of cytomegalovirus exposure and HLA in healthy donors (dated by TCRdb to about 2017). The library was produced with the immunoSEQ multiplex PCR assay. For the multiplex PCR, a mixture combining 60 forward primers for TCR Vbeta segments and 13 reverse primers for TCR Jbeta segments was used. In TCRdb, the immuneACCESS table is reduced to in-frame sequences with V and J assigned. These tables do not hold every clone; where another copy was compared, an unresolved V gene accounts for under half, and the others remain unexplained. For this sample there are over 200,000 clones; roughly 87% appear just once. Clones ranked in the top ten supply around 5.7% of the sample. Sequencing was done on a sample of PBMCs. The origin of the receptors is a woman aged 40 to 55 in good health and CMV-seropositive.

This clone was observed a single time. The chain carries TRBV12-5 and TRBJ1-6, with D perhaps TRBD1 (6 bases). Germline CDR1 reads LGHNT; CDR2 reads FRNRAP. The CDR3 loop spans 14 amino acids. V lost 7 bases and J lost 10, with 17 bases in between. This chain's CDR3 is CASAPTGIGSPLHF. The CDR3 DNA follows: TGTGCTAGTGCCCCTACAGGGATCGGCTCACCCCTCCACTTT.

This chain connects TRBV10-3 to TRBJ1-1; D uncertain. Germline values: CDR1 ENHRY, CDR2 SYGVKD. The CDR3 totals 11 residues. V lost 0 bases and J 11 bases, leaving 7 bases between the germline ends. The CDR3 region is CAISESYSAFF. The CDR3 nucleotides read TGTGCCATCAGTGAGTCTTACTCCGCTTTCTTT.

This chain links TRBV15 with TRBJ2-2; D not resolved. The CDR3 consists of 17 residues. The V end was cut by 0 bases, the J end by 3 bases, with 14 bases between. The V gene's germline CDR1 is LNHNV and CDR2 YYDKDF (reference sequence). CDR3 DNA sequence: TGTGCCACCAGCAGAGATCTGCGGCCAAGTCACACCGGGGAGCTGTTTTTT. Its translation is CATSRDLRPSHTGELFF.

This chain uses TRBV5-1 with TRBJ2-7, with TRBD1 identical over 8 bases. This CDR3 has 15 residues. From germline, CDR1 is SGHRS and CDR2 YFSETQ. After removal of 3 bases from V and 0 bases from J, the junction contained 5 bases not matched to a gene. CDR3 residues: CASSSQGTGSYEQYF. The DNA of the CDR3 is TGCGCCAGCAGCTCACAGGGGACAGGCTCCTACGAGCAGTACTTC. The variable domain in full, with the rest retrieved from reference TRBV5-1 and TRBJ2-7, is KAGVTQTPRYLIKTRGQQVTLSCSPISGHRSVSWYQQTPGQGLQFLFEYFSETQRNKGNFPGRFSGRQFSNSRSEMNVSTLELGDSALYLCASSSQGTGSYEQYFGPGTRLTVT.

The rearrangement links TRBV5-1 to TRBJ1-4; 9 bases fit TRBD1. This CDR3 spans 14 amino acids. Germline V gene lookup returns CDR1 SGHRS and CDR2 YFSETQ. Trimming removed 10 bases from V and 5 bases from J; junction bases left unmatched: 9. In DNA, the CDR3 is TGCGCCGGCGCGAGACAGGGGGAGAATGAAAAACTGTTTTTT. It yields the protein CAGARQGENEKLFF.

J is TRBJ2-2 and V is TRBV6-5; 8 nucleotides line up with TRBD2. The trim removed 6 bases at V and 4 bases at J, leaving 4 bases unmatched. This CDR3 spans 14 amino acids. Germline values: CDR1 MNHEY, CDR2 SVGAGI. In DNA form, the CDR3 reads TGTGCCAGCAGCGGGGGGGCGGGCACCGGGGAGCTGTTTTTT. Protein: CASSGGAGTGELFF.

The V and J genes are TRBV7-2 and TRBJ1-2; no firm D call. Germline V gene lookup returns CDR1 SGHTA and CDR2 FQGNSA. Trimming cost V 5 bases and J 4 bases, with 11 bases left between them. The CDR3 spans 13 residues. The CDR3: CASSRESGYGYTF. CDR3 coding DNA: TGTGCCAGCAGCCGAGAGTCCGGCTATGGCTACACCTTC.

The chain recombines TRBV19 with TRBJ2-5; no clear D. The CDR3 is 15 residues long. Trimming removed 5 bases at V and 4 bases at J, with 17 bases between. From germline, CDR1 is LNHDA and CDR2 SQIVND (reference sequence). The CDR3 region has the DNA TGTGCCAGTAGTTCCGGGTTCTTCGGATCAGAGACCCAGTACTTC. This codes for CASSSGFFGSETQYF.

The chain carries TRBV7-2 and TRBJ1-2; TRBD1 agrees at 9 bases. CDR3 size: 14 residues. Losses at the gene ends were 7 bases for V and 4 bases for J; bases not matched to a gene: 7. CDR1 is SGHTA, CDR2 FQGNSA, per germline. This CDR3 is CASTPTGGFYGYTF. The CDR3, as DNA: TGTGCCAGCACCCCGACAGGGGGGTTCTATGGCTACACCTTC.

The chain employs TRBV6-1 and TRBJ2-2; D perhaps matches TRBD1 (6 bases). Germline loops: CDR1 MNHNS, CDR2 SASEGT. The CDR3 spans 15 residues. Deletions cut 9 bases from V and 4 bases from J, with 18 bases between. In DNA form, the CDR3 reads TGTGCCAGTAATCCCGGGACAACGGGCACCGGGGAGCTGTTTTTT. As protein: CASNPGTTGTGELFF.

This chain joins TRBV7-3 and TRBJ2-1; perhaps TRBD2 as D (6 bases). This CDR3 region has 15 residues. Germline V gene sequence: CDR1 SGHTA, CDR2 FQGTGA. Trimming stripped 5 bases from V and 8 bases from J, with 19 bases between. The CDR3: CASSRLGGDADEQFF. DNA for the CDR3: TGTGCCAGCAGCCGATTGGGGGGAGATGCAGATGAGCAGTTCTTC.

V gene TRBV7-2 combines with J gene TRBJ2-1; a possible D gene is TRBD2 (5 bases). With 5 bases removed from V and 8 bases from J, the gap between germline ends came to 19 bases. The CDR3 runs 15 residues. Germline V lookup: CDR1 SGHTA, CDR2 FQGNSA. The CDR3 loop is CASSRRTGYSDEQFF. CDR3 coding DNA: TGTGCCAGCAGCCGACGGACTGGGTATAGCGATGAGCAGTTCTTC.

The rearrangement uses TRBV7-9 and TRBJ1-2, with a tentative D call TRBD1 (6 bases). The CDR3 runs 12 residues. Germline V gives CDR1 SEHNR, CDR2 FQNEAQ (reference sequence). The germline V and J ends were trimmed by 5 bases and 8 bases, with 12 bases remaining between them. CDR3 nucleotides: TGTGCCAGCAGCCAGCAGGGGTTCGGCTACACCTTC. Its translation: CASSQQGFGYTF.

V and J are TRBV9 and TRBJ1-5; TRBD1 is a possible D gene (5 bases). V was clipped by 2 bases and J by 7 bases, with 13 bases between them. Germline loops: CDR1 SGDLS, CDR2 YYNGEE. The length of the CDR3 is 14 residues. The CDR3 coding sequence is TGTGCCAGCAGCGTGACGGACATGGGGCAGCCCCAGCATTTT. Translated: CASSVTDMGQPQHF.

The chain couples TRBV5-8 to TRBJ1-2, with D maybe TRBD1 (6 bases). Germline loops: CDR1 SGHTS, CDR2 YDEGEE. Trimming stripped 1 base from V and 4 bases from J, with 11 bases between. The CDR3 has 14 residues. The CDR3 DNA reads as TGTGCCAGCAGCTTGTACAGGGAAATCTATGGCTACACCTTC. Protein product: CASSLYREIYGYTF.

DNA for the CDR3: TGTGCCAGCAGCCGACCAGGGACTGGGGCCAACGTCCTGACTTTC. Translating gives CASSRPGTGANVLTF. The gene calls are TRBV7-2 and TRBJ2-6; TRBD1 is a possible D gene (5 bases). The CDR3 loop spans 15 amino acids. Germline lookup yields CDR1 SGHTA and CDR2 FQGNSA. The V and J ends lost 5 bases and 2 bases respectively, with 10 bases between them.

The chain is built from TRBV4-2 and TRBJ1-5; tentative D call: TRBD1 (6 bases). The V end lost 0 bases, the J end lost 0 bases, and 15 bases lay between the germline ends. This CDR3 has 18 residues. Germline V gene sequence: CDR1 LGHNA, CDR2 YNFKEQ. Here the CDR3 DNA reads TGTGCCAGCAGCCAAGAGGAGGTTAGGGGGTATAGCAATCAGCCCCAGCATTTT. Its translation is CASSQEEVRGYSNQPQHF.

This clone was seen only a few times. The rearrangement joins TRBV14 to TRBJ1-2; the match to TRBD1 covers 7 bases. The CDR3 has 14 amino acids. The germline CDR1 and CDR2 sequences are SGHDN and FVKESK. V lost 4 bases and J lost 3; bases outside the gene matches: 5. In DNA form, the CDR3 reads TGTGCCAGCAGCCCCCGACAGGGATACTATGGCTACACCTTC. Protein: CASSPRQGYYGYTF.

Note on this clone: One end of the junction is discordant with germline, which a read error may explain. The gene calls are TRBV7-7 and TRBJ2-3; D ambiguous. From germline, CDR1 is SSHAT and CDR2 FNYEAQ (reference sequence). The CDR3 spans 13 residues. The chain's CDR3 is CASSLPGSDTQYF. The CDR3 DNA reads as TGTGCTAGCAGCTTGCCAGGTTCAGATACGCAGTATTTT.

The rearrangement links TRBV27 to TRBJ2-2, with 9 bases fitting TRBD2. Germline assignment: CDR1 MNHEY and CDR2 SMNVEV (reference sequence). The CDR3 sequence is 14 residues long. J lost 6 bases, V lost 5 bases, and 4 bases had no gene match. The CDR3 sequence: CASSPGTSPGELFF. In DNA form, the CDR3 reads TGTGCCAGCAGTCCGGGGACTAGCCCCGGGGAGCTGTTTTTT.

The V gene is TRBV30, the J gene TRBJ2-3; D is unclear. Germline V gene data show CDR1 as GTSNPN and CDR2 as SVGIG (reference sequence). V dropped 2 bases and J dropped 5 bases, with 11 bases sitting between them. The CDR3 sequence is 13 residues long. CDR3 in amino acids: CAWSFDTQDTQYF. In DNA, the CDR3 is TGTGCCTGGAGTTTCGACACCCAAGATACGCAGTATTTT.

V and J are TRBV27 and TRBJ2-5, with 7 bases fitting TRBD1. The J call may be faulty, since TRBJ2-7 better matches the DNA end. This CDR3 has 14 amino acids. Germline values: CDR1 MNHEY, CDR2 SMNVEV (reference sequence). The DNA of the CDR3 is TGTGCCAGCGAGCCGGGACAGTTTACCTACGAGCAGTACTTC. Amino acid sequence: CASEPGQFTYEQYF.

V usage is TRBV5-6 and J usage is TRBJ2-2; D might be TRBD1 (5 bases). With 0 bases removed from V and 2 bases from J, the gap between germline ends came to 11 bases. This CDR3 is 16 amino acids long. The germline gives CDR1 SGHDT, CDR2 YYEEEE. CDR3 protein: CASSLVRQGNTGELFF. The CDR3 nucleotides read TGTGCCAGCAGCTTGGTGCGGCAGGGTAACACCGGGGAGCTGTTTTTT. Full variable domain (missing parts from reference TRBV5-6 and TRBJ2-2): DAGVTQSPTHLIKTRGQQVTLRCSPKSGHDTVSWYQQALGQGPQFIFQYYEEEERQRGNFPDRFSGHQFPNYSSELNVNALLLGDSALYLCASSLVRQGNTGELFFGEGSRLTVL.

This chain connects TRBV28 to TRBJ2-7; possible D gene TRBD2, 5 bases. Germline CDR1 reads MDHEN; CDR2 reads SYDVKM. The CDR3 has 13 residues. Trimming cost V 3 bases and J 0 bases, with 6 bases left between them. The CDR3 DNA reads TGTGCCAGCAGTTTCGGGGACTCCTACGAGCAGTACTTC. This sequence encodes CASSFGDSYEQYF.

This clone was counted once. The chain links TRBV2 to TRBJ2-3, with D maybe TRBD1 (6 bases). Trimming took off 6 bases at V and 4 bases at J, with 17 bases between the two ends. Germline V gene data show CDR1 as SNHLY and CDR2 as FYNNEI. This CDR3 region has 15 residues. The CDR3: CASRDPGQHADTQYF. In nucleotides, the CDR3 is TGTGCCAGCAGGGACCCCGGACAGCACGCAGATACGCAGTATTTT.

This chain connects TRBV6-5 to TRBJ2-7, with 8 nucleotides matching TRBD1. Germline-derived CDR1 and CDR2 are MNHEY and SVGAGI. V trimming: 7 bases; J trimming: 3 bases; junction bases outside the gene matches: 5. CDR3 length: 13 residues. The CDR3 sequence: CASNRQGNYEQYF. The CDR3 bases are TGTGCCAGCAATAGACAGGGGAACTACGAGCAGTACTTC.

The count of this clone is one. The CDR3 bases are TGTGCCAGCAGCTATGGGACAGGAAACACCGGGGAGCTGTTTTTT. This translates into CASSYGTGNTGELFF. The J gene is TRBJ2-2, the V gene TRBV11-3; the match to TRBD1 covers 8 bases. V shed 4 bases, J shed 2 bases, and the junction held 3 bases outside the gene matches. This CDR3 has 15 amino acids. CDR1 and CDR2 from the germline V gene are SGHNT and YENEEA.

V gene TRBV28 combines with J gene TRBJ2-3, with TRBD2 as a possible D gene (5 bases). This CDR3 region has 16 residues. Germline V CDR1 and CDR2: MDHEN, SYDVKM. Trimming removed 5 bases at V and 0 bases at J, with 15 bases between. In DNA, the CDR3 is TGTGCCAGCAGTCCTAAACCGGGATTTAGCACAGATACGCAGTATTTT. Protein sequence: CASSPKPGFSTDTQYF.

The genes are TRBV30 and TRBJ2-3; tentative D call: TRBD2 (6 bases). The germline V gene encodes CDR1 GTSNPN and CDR2 SVGIG (reference sequence). With 2 bases removed from V and 5 bases from J, the gap between germline ends came to 17 bases. The CDR3 is made up of 15 amino acids. The CDR3: CAWSKGEGGGDTQYF. In nucleotides, the CDR3 is TGTGCCTGGAGTAAGGGTGAGGGAGGAGGAGATACGCAGTATTTT.

The V call is TRBV6-5, the J call TRBJ2-7, with 8 bases identical to TRBD2. Germline V gene data show CDR1 as MNHEY and CDR2 as SVGAGI. The CDR3 contains 14 residues. Trimming cost V 5 bases and J 2 bases; bases outside gene matches: 5. The DNA for the CDR3 is TGTGCCAGCAGTCAAGAGCGGGGGCCCTACGAGCAGTACTTC. Translating gives CASSQERGPYEQYF.